This T cell receptor (beta chain) derives from a study of shared clonotypes between healthy human individuals. Here immunoSEQ multiplex PCR was the method, and the copy in TCRdb shows in-frame clones only, minus some. The sample contains roughly 2,500,000 clones, 93% of which appear only once. Trimming took off 3 bases at V and 6 bases at J, with 18 bases between the two ends. The CDR3 has 16 residues. Germline CDR1 WNHNN, CDR2 SYGVQD (reference sequence). The rearrangement uses TRBV10-1 and TRBJ2-1; maybe TRBD2 (7 bases). Material for sequencing was naive CD4+ T cells from PBMCs. The subset here: CD45RA+ positively selected. The TCR originated in a man in his late teens or twenties in good health. Some clones in this sample may be carry-over from other donors' samples. CDR3 amino acids: CASSEGGDISPNEQFF. CDR3 coding DNA: TGCGCCAGCAGTGAAGGGGGGGATATTAGTCCCAATGAGCAGTTCTTC.